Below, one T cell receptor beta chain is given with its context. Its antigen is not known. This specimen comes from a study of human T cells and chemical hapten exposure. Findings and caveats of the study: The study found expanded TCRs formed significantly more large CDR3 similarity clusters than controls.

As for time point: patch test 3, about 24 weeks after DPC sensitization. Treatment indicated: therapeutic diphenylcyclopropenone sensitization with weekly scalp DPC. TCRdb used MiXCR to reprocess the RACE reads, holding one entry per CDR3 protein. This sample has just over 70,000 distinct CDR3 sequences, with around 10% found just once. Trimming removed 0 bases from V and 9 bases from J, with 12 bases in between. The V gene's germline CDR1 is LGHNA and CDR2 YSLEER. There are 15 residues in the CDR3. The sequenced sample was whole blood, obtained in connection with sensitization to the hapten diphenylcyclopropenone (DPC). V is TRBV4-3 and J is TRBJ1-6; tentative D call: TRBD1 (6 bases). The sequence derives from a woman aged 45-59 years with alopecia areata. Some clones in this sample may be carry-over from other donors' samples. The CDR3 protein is CASSQDRGVGSPLHF. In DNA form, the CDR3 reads TGCGCCAGCAGCCAAGACAGGGGTGTAGGTTCACCCCTCCACTTT.